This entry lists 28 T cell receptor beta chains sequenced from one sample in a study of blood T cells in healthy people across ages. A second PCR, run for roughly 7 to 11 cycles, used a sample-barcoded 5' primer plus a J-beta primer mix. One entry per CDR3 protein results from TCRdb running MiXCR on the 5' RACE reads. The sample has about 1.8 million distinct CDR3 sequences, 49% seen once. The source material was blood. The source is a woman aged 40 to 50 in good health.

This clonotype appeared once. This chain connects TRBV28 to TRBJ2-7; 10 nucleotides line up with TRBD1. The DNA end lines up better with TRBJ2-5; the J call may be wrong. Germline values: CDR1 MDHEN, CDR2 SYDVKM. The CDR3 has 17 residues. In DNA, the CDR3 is TGTGCCAGCAGTTCCCCGGGACAGGGGCCTACCGGGGAGACCCAGTACTTC. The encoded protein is CASSSPGQGPTGETQYF.

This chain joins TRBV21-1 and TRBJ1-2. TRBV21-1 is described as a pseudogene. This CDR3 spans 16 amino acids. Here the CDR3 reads CASSKGEAGPDYGYTF. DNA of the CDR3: TGTGCCAGCAGCAAAGGCGAGGCAGGGCCGGACTATGGCTACACCTTC.

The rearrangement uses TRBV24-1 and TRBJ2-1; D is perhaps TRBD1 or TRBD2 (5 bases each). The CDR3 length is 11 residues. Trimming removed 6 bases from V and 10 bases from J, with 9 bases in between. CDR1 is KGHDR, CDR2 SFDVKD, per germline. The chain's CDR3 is CATSIRGEQFF. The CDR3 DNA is TGTGCCACCAGTATCCGGGGCGAGCAGTTCTTC.

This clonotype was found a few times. In DNA, the CDR3 is TGTGCCAGCTCACCATTTACAGGGTCGGATCAGCCCCAGCATTTT. Amino acids: CASSPFTGSDQPQHF. The V gene is TRBV18, the J gene TRBJ1-5; D perhaps matches TRBD1 (6 bases). The CDR3 runs 15 residues. Per germline, CDR1 KGHSH and CDR2 LQKENI. Trimming left V 2 bases short and J 5 bases short, with 13 bases between.

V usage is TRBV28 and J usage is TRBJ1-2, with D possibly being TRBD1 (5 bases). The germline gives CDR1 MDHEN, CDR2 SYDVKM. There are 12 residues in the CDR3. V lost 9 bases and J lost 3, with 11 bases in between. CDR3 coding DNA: TGTGCCAGTGGAGGGACTCACTATGGCTACACCTTC. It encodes CASGGTHYGYTF.

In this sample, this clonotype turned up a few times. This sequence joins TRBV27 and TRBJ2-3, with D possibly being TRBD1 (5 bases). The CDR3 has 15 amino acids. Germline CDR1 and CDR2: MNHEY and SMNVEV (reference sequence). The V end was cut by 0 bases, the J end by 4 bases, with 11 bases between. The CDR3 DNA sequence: TGTGCCAGCAGTTTATCGCAGGGCGGCGCAGATACGCAGTATTTT. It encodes CASSLSQGGADTQYF.

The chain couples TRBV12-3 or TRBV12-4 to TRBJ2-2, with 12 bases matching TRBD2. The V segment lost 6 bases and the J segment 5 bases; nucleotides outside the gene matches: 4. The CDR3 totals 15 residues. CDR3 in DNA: TGTGCCAGCAGGCTAGCGGGGGGGCAAACCGGGGAGCTGTTTTTT. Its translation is CASRLAGGQTGELFF.

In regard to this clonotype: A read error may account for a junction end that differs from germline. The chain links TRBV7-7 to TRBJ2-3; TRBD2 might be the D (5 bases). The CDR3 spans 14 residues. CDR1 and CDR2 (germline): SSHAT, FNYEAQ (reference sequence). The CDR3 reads CASSPLTRTDTQYF. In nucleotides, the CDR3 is TGTGCTAGCAGCCCTCTTACTAGGACAGATACGCAGTATTTT.

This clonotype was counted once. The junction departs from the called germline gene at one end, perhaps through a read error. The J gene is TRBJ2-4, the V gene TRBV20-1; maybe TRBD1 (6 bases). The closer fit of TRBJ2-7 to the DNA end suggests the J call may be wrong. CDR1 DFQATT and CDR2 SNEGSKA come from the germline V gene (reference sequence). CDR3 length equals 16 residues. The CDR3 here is CSAHPGQLGASFEQYF. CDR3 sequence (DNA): TGCAGTGCTCATCCGGGACAACTGGGAGCGTCCTTCGAGCAGTACTTC.

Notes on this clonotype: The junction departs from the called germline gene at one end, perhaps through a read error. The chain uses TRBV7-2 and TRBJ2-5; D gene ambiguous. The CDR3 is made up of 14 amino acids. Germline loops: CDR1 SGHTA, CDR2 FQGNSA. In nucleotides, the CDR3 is TGTGCCGGCAGCCCAATGAGGTCCCAAGAGACCCAGTACTTC. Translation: CAGSPMRSQETQYF.

The CDR3 DNA reads TGCGCCAGCAGCTTGCCTGGGGCGATAGGCGAGCAGTACTTC. Translation: CASSLPGAIGEQYF. The V and J genes are TRBV5-1 and TRBJ2-4, with D tentatively TRBD1 (5 bases). The better agreement between TRBJ2-7 and the DNA end casts doubt on the J call. Looked up from germline, CDR1 is SGHRS and CDR2 is YFSETQ. CDR3 size: 14 residues.

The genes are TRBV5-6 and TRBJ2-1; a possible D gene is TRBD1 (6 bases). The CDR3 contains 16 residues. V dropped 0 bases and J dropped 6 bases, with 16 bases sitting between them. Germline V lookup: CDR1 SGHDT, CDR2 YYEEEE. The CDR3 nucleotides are TGTGCCAGCAGCTTGGGTCTGGGGGCAGGCCCCAATGAGCAGTTCTTC. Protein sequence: CASSLGLGAGPNEQFF.

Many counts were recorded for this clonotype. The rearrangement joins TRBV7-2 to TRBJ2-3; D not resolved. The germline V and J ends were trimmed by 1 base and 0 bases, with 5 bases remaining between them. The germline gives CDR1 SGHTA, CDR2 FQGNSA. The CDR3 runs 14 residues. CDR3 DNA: TGTGCCAGCAGCTTAGACCCTAGCACAGATACGCAGTATTTT. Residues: CASSLDPSTDTQYF.

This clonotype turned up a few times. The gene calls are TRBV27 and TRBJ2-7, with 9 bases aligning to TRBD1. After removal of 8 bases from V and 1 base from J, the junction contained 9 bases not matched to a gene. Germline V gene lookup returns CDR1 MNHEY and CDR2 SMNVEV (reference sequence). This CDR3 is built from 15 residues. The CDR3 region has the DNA TGTGCCAGCGGCGGACCGGGACAGGGATCCTACGAGCAGTACTTC. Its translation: CASGGPGQGSYEQYF.

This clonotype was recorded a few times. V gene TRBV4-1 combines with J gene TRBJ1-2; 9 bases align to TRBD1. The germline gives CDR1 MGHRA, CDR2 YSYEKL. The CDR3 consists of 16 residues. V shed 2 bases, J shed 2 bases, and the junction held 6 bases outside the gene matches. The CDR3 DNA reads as TGCGCCAGCAGCCAAACTGGACAGGGGCAGAACTATGGCTACACCTTC. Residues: CASSQTGQGQNYGYTF.

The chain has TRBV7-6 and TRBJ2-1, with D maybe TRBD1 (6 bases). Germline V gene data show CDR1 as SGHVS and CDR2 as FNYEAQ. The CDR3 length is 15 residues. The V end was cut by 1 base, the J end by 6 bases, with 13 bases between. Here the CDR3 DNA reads TGTGCCAGCAGCTTAGATCTGGGGGCGAGCAATGAGCAGTTCTTC. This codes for CASSLDLGASNEQFF.

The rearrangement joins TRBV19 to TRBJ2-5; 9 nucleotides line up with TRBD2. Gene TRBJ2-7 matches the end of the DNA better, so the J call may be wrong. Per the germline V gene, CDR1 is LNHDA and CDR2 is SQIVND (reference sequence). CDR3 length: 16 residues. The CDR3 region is CASSPDMAGGQNEQYF. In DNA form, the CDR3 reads TGTGCCAGTAGTCCGGACATGGCGGGGGGGCAGAACGAGCAGTACTTC.

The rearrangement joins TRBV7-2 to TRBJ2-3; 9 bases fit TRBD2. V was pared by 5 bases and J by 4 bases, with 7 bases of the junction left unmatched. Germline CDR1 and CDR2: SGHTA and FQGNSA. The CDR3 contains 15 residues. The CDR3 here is CASSPRLAVADTQYF. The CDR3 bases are TGTGCCAGCAGCCCAAGACTAGCGGTTGCAGATACGCAGTATTTT.

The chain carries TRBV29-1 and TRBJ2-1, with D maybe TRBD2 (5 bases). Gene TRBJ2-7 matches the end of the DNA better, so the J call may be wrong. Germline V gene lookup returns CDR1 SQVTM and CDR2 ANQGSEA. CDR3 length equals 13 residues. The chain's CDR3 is CSVEAGLRNEQYF. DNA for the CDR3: TGCAGCGTTGAAGCGGGGTTACGAAATGAGCAGTACTTC.

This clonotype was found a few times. As DNA, the CDR3 is TGTGCCAGCATATCCGGAATCGCAGATACGCAGTATTTT. This translates into CASISGIADTQYF. This chain joins TRBV12-3 or TRBV12-4 and TRBJ2-3; D remains unclear. The CDR3 totals 13 residues. The V gene lost 7 bases and the J gene lost 4 bases, with 12 bases spanning the gap.

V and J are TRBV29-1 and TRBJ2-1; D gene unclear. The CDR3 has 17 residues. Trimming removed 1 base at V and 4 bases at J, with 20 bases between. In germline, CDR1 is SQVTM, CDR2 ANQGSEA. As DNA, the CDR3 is TGCAGCGTTGAAGGGGAACCTAGAGAGGTTACTTACAATGAGCAGTTCTTC. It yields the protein CSVEGEPREVTYNEQFF.

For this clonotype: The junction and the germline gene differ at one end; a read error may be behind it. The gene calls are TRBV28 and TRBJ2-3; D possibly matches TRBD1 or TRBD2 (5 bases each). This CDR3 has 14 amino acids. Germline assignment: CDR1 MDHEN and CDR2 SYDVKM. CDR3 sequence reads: CTSSFRDSTDTQYF. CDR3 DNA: TGTACCAGCAGTTTTCGGGACAGCACAGATACGCAGTATTTT. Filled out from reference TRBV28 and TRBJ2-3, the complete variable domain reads DVKVTQSSRYLVKRTGEKVFLECVQDMDHENMFWYRQDPGLGLRLIYFSYDVKMKEKGDIPEGYSVSREKKERFSLILESASTNQTSMYLCTSSFRDSTDTQYFGPGTRLTVL.

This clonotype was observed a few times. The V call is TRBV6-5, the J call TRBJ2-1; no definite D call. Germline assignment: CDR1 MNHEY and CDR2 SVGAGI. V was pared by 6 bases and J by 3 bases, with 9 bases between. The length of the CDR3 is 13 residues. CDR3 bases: TGTGCCAGCAGAAACTACCTCTACAATGAGCAGTTCTTC. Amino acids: CASRNYLYNEQFF.

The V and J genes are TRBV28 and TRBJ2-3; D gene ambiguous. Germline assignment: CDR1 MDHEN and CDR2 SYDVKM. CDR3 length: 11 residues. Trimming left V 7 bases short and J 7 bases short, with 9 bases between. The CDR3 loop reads CASTPGYTQYF. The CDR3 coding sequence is TGTGCCAGCACCCCTGGGTATACGCAGTATTTT.

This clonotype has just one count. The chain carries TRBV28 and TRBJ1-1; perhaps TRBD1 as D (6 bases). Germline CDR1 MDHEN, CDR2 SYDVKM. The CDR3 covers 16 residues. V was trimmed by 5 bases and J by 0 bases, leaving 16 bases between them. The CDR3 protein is CASSPLGQWMNTEAFF. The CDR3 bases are TGTGCCAGCAGTCCGCTAGGACAGTGGATGAACACTGAAGCTTTCTTT.

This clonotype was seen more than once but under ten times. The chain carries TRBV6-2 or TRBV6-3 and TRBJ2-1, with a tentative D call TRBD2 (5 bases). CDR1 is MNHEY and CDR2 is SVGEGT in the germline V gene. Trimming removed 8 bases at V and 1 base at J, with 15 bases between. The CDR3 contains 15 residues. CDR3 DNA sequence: TGTGCCAGCGAACGGGCGGGCCAATCCTACAATGAGCAGTTCTTC. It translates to CASERAGQSYNEQFF.

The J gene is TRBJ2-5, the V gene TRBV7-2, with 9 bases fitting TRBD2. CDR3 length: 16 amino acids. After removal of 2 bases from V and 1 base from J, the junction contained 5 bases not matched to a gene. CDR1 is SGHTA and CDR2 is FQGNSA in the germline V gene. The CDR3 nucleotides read TGTGCCAGCAGCTTATCAGCGGGGGGAAGCCAAGAGACCCAGTACTTC. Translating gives CASSLSAGGSQETQYF.

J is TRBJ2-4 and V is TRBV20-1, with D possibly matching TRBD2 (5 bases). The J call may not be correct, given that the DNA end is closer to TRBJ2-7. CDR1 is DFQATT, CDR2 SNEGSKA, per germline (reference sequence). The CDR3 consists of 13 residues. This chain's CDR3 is CSAADGDPYEQYF. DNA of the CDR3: TGCAGTGCAGCGGACGGGGATCCCTACGAGCAGTACTTC.